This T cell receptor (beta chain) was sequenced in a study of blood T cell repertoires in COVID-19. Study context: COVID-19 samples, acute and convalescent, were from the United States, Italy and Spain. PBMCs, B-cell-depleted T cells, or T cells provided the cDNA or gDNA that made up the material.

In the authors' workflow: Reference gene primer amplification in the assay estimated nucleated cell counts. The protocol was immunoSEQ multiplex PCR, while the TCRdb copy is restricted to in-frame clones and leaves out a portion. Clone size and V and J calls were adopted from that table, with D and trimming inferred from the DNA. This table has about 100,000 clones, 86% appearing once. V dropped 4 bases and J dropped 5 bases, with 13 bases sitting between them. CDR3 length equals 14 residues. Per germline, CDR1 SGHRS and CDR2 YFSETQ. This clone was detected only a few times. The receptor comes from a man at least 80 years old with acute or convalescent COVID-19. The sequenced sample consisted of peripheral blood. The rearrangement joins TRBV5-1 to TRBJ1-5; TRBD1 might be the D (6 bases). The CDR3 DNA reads TGCGCCAGCAGCCCGGGGGGCGTGGATCAGCCCCAGCATTTT. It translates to CASSPGGVDQPQHF.